A single sample is the source of the 21 T cell receptor beta chains below, sequenced in a study of graft-versus-host responses after intestinal transplantation. Profiling relied on immunoSEQ multiplex PCR, and the TCRdb table lists in-frame clones only, not all of them. The data contain approximately 4,400 clones, 77% of them singletons. Graft tissue processing released intraepithelial and lamina propria lymphocytes. The starting material was ileum tissue, obtained 9 days after transplant. These receptors originate from a human patient who received an intestinal transplant, so some T cells may come from the graft donor.

The rearrangement uses TRBV25-1 and TRBJ1-4, with D unclear. Deletions cut 1 base from V and 4 bases from J, with 10 bases between. This CDR3 has 15 residues. Looked up from germline, CDR1 is MGHDK and CDR2 is SYGVNS. The CDR3: CASSEFLNNNEKLFF. In DNA, the CDR3 is TGTGCCAGCAGTGAATTCTTAAATAATAATGAAAAACTGTTTTTT.

This rearrangement joins TRBV7-9 to TRBJ2-5; no clear D. The end of the DNA is better explained by TRBJ2-7, so the J call may be wrong. The germline CDR1 and CDR2 sequences are SEHNR and FQNEAQ (reference sequence). The CDR3 spans 13 residues. CDR3 protein: CASSLSDSYEQYF. CDR3 in DNA: TGTGCCAGCAGCTTATCGGATTCCTACGAGCAGTACTTC.

This chain joins TRBV28 and TRBJ1-1; no reliable D call. Looked up from germline, CDR1 is MDHEN and CDR2 is SYDVKM. The CDR3 has 13 residues. V dropped 9 bases and J dropped 0 bases, with 11 bases sitting between them. CDR3 sequence: CASHTEVNTEAFF. CDR3 coding DNA: TGTGCCAGTCATACAGAGGTGAACACTGAAGCTTTCTTT.

The J gene is TRBJ1-2, the V gene TRBV5-5; 8 nucleotides match TRBD1. J gave up 4 bases and V 5 bases, and 13 bases lay outside the gene matches. The CDR3 contains 16 residues. The germline V gene encodes CDR1 SGHKS and CDR2 YYEKEE (reference sequence). Written as DNA, the CDR3 is TGTGCCAGCAGGCAAACCTCAGGGGGCTGGGGCTATGGCTACACCTTC. Residues: CASRQTSGGWGYGYTF.

The chain links TRBV21-1 to TRBJ1-4; TRBD1, the table's D call, lacks a check against the DNA. TRBV21-1 constitutes a pseudogene. This CDR3 is 17 amino acids long. The CDR3 is CASSRYEDNRGDEKLFF. DNA for the CDR3: TGTGCCAGCTCCCGTTACGAGGACAACAGGGGGGATGAAAAACTGTTTTTT.

The V gene is TRBV18, the J gene TRBJ1-4; D gene uncertain. The CDR3 has 14 residues. V lost 2 bases to trimming and J lost 0 bases, with 4 bases between them. Germline CDR1 KGHSH, CDR2 LQKENI. The CDR3 sequence is CASSPGATNEKLFF. CDR3 coding DNA: TGTGCCAGCTCACCAGGGGCAACTAATGAAAAACTGTTTTTT.

The chain recombines TRBV6-1 with TRBJ1-6; D call uncertain. The CDR3 has 15 amino acids. Germline CDR1 is MNHNS and CDR2 is SASEGT. The V end was cut by 6 bases, the J end by 6 bases, with 15 bases between. In DNA form, the CDR3 reads TGTGCCAGCAGGGCTTTGGAGGTCTGTAATTCACCCCTCCACTTT. Protein product: CASRALEVCNSPLHF.

J is TRBJ1-2 and V is TRBV27; D is possibly TRBD1 (6 bases). The CDR3 runs to 14 residues. V was cut by 5 bases and J by 4 bases, with 14 bases left in between. Germline V lookup: CDR1 MNHEY, CDR2 SMNVEV (reference sequence). The CDR3 DNA reads TGTGCCAGCAGTAGAGACAGGAATCTCTATGGCTACACCTTC. Protein product: CASSRDRNLYGYTF.

V is TRBV15 and J is TRBJ1-1; D unclear. Germline V CDR1 and CDR2: LNHNV, YYDKDF (reference sequence). CDR3 size: 15 residues. Trimming removed 1 base from V and 0 bases from J, with 9 bases in between. CDR3 region: CATSRADQVNTEAFF. CDR3 nucleotide sequence: TGTGCCACCAGCAGAGCGGACCAGGTGAACACTGAAGCTTTCTTT.

The CDR3: CASGLFPFWLLTMNTEAFF. Written as DNA, the CDR3 is TGTGCTAGTGGTTTGTTTCCCTTTTGGTTGCTTACAATGAACACTGAAGCTTTCTTT. The chain links TRBV12-5 to TRBJ1-1, with D uncertain. Germline CDR1 and CDR2: LGHNT and FRNRAP. The CDR3 runs 19 residues. V gave up 2 bases and J gave up 0 bases, with 22 bases separating them.

As concerns this clone: Germline and junction disagree at one end, which may indicate a read error. The chain carries TRBV7-3 and TRBJ2-3; 8 bases are shared with TRBD1. The CDR3 is 15 residues long. Germline V gene data show CDR1 as SGHTA and CDR2 as FQGTGA. CDR3 coding DNA: TGTGCCAGCAGCCTAACAGGGGGAGGTTTGGATACGCAGTATTTT. This translates into CASSLTGGGLDTQYF. The full variable domain, rest sourced from reference TRBV7-3 and TRBJ2-3, is GAGVSQTPSNKVTEKGKYVELRCDPISGHTALYWYRQSLGQGPEFLIYFQGTGAADDSGLPNDRFFAVRPEGSVSTLKIQRTERGDSAVYLCASSLTGGGLDTQYFGPGTRLTVL.

This clone has a handful of counts. The chain employs TRBV9 and TRBJ2-5; 10 nucleotides match TRBD1. Germline CDR1 and CDR2: SGDLS and YYNGEE. CDR3 length: 19 residues. Losses at the gene ends were 0 bases for V and 1 base for J; bases not matched to a gene: 12. CDR3 residues: CASSVGDRGQLGPQETQYF. CDR3 nucleotide sequence: TGTGCCAGCAGCGTAGGGGACAGGGGTCAGTTGGGGCCCCAAGAGACCCAGTACTTC.

The CDR3 is CASSHPITSGVYNEQFF. The CDR3 nucleotides are TGCGCCAGCAGCCACCCGATCACTAGCGGGGTTTACAATGAGCAGTTCTTC. The chain has TRBV5-1 and TRBJ2-1; TRBD2 agrees at 10 bases. Looked up from germline, CDR1 is SGHRS and CDR2 is YFSETQ. CDR3 length: 17 residues. The junction had 11 bases not matched to a gene; V was cut back by 4 bases and J by 4 bases.

CDR3 protein: CASRNQGAPYEQYF. CDR3 DNA sequence: TGTGCCAGCAGAAACCAGGGGGCCCCTTACGAGCAGTACTTC. The chain couples TRBV5-4 to TRBJ2-7; TRBD1 matches 8 bases. The CDR3 runs to 14 residues. Germline V gene sequence: CDR1 SGHNT, CDR2 YYREEE (reference sequence). Trimming removed 5 bases from V and 4 bases from J; junction bases left unmatched: 8. The full variable domain, in which reference TRBV5-4 and TRBJ2-7 provide the parts outside the CDR3, is ETGVTQSPTHLIKTRGQQVTLRCSSQSGHNTVSWYQQALGQGPQFIFQYYREEENGRGNFPPRFSGLQFPNYSSELNVNALELDDSALYLCASRNQGAPYEQYFGPGTRLTVT.

The chain recombines TRBV9 with TRBJ2-1; D possibly corresponds to TRBD1 (6 bases). Looked up from germline, CDR1 is SGDLS and CDR2 is YYNGEE. Between the trimmed V and J ends, which lost 4 bases and 0 bases, there was a span of 14 bases. This CDR3 has 16 residues. The CDR3 DNA is TGTGCCAGCAGCAACCCAGGGGAGAGCTCCTACAATGAGCAGTTCTTC. This gives the protein CASSNPGESSYNEQFF.

The chain couples TRBV25-1 to TRBJ2-3, with 9 bases aligning to TRBD2. The CDR3 length is 14 residues. V was clipped by 4 bases and J by 1 base; unmatched bases: 0. Germline lookup yields CDR1 MGHDK and CDR2 SYGVNS. CDR3 protein: CASSGTSGTDTQYF. CDR3 bases: TGTGCCAGCAGTGGGACTAGCGGCACAGATACGCAGTATTTT. The full variable domain, its missing parts supplied by reference TRBV25-1 and TRBJ2-3, is EADIYQTPRYLVIGTGKKITLECSQTMGHDKMYWYQQDPGMELHLIHYSYGVNSTEKGDLSSESTVSRIRTEHFPLTLESARPSHTSQYLCASSGTSGTDTQYFGPGTRLTVL.

This clone was observed a handful of times. This chain links TRBV5-1 with TRBJ1-1; D is ambiguous. This CDR3 spans 16 amino acids. Per the germline V gene, CDR1 is SGHRS and CDR2 is YFSETQ. V lost 0 bases and J 4 bases, leaving 16 bases between the germline ends. The CDR3 loop reads CASSLGQPGVGTEAFF. CDR3 in DNA: TGCGCCAGCAGCTTGGGGCAGCCCGGGGTGGGCACTGAAGCTTTCTTT. Full variable domain (rest looked up from reference TRBV5-1 and TRBJ1-1): KAGVTQTPRYLIKTRGQQVTLSCSPISGHRSVSWYQQTPGQGLQFLFEYFSETQRNKGNFPGRFSGRQFSNSRSEMNVSTLELGDSALYLCASSLGQPGVGTEAFFGQGTRLTVV.

This rearrangement joins TRBV6-1 to TRBJ2-7; 8 bases line up with TRBD1. The CDR3 consists of 15 residues. V lost 7 bases to trimming and J lost 0 bases; unmatched junction nucleotides: 8. The germline V gene encodes CDR1 MNHNS and CDR2 SASEGT. DNA of the CDR3: TGTGCCAGCACCGGGACAGGCCTGAGCTCCTACGAGCAGTACTTC. Translation: CASTGTGLSSYEQYF.

V gene TRBV7-3 combines with J gene TRBJ2-3, with TRBD2 matching 11 bases. This CDR3 region has 20 residues. Looked up from germline, CDR1 is SGHTA and CDR2 is FQGTGA. V was clipped by 0 bases and J by 3 bases; unmatched bases: 14. CDR3 region: CASSLTPRLTSGSFTDTQYF. The CDR3 DNA reads TGTGCCAGCAGCTTAACACCCAGGTTAACTAGCGGGAGTTTTACAGATACGCAGTATTTT. Based on the CDR3 plus reference TRBV7-3 and TRBJ2-3, the full variable domain is GAGVSQTPSNKVTEKGKYVELRCDPISGHTALYWYRQSLGQGPEFLIYFQGTGAADDSGLPNDRFFAVRPEGSVSTLKIQRTERGDSAVYLCASSLTPRLTSGSFTDTQYFGPGTRLTVL.

This sequence joins TRBV7-9 and TRBJ1-3, with 7 bases identical to TRBD1. The germline CDR1 and CDR2 sequences are SEHNR and FQNEAQ (reference sequence). J was trimmed by 3 bases and V by 5 bases; bases with no gene match: 4. CDR3 length equals 14 residues. The DNA of the CDR3 is TGTGCCAGCAGCCTCCGGGACAGTGGAAACACCATATATTTT. Its translation: CASSLRDSGNTIYF.

CDR3 coding DNA: TGTGCCAGCAGCTCCCTCCGGGACTCGAACGAGCAGTACTTC. Amino acids: CASSSLRDSNEQYF. The rearrangement links TRBV7-2 to TRBJ2-7; tentative D call: TRBD2 (6 bases). Germline V gives CDR1 SGHTA, CDR2 FQGNSA. The CDR3 totals 14 residues. Between the trimmed V and J ends, which lost 4 bases and 5 bases, there was a span of 15 bases.